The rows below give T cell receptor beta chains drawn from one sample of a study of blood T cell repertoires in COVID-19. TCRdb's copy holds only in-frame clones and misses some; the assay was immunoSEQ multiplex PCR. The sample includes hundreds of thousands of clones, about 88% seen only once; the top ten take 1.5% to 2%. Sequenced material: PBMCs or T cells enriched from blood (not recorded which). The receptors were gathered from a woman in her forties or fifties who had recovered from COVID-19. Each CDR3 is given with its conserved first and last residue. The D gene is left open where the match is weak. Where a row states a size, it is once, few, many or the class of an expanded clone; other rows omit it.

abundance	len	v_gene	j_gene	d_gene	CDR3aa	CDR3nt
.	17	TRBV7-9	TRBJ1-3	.	CASSLAVSGNSGNTIYF	TGTGCCAGCAGCTTAGCGGTATCGGGGAACTCTGGAAACACCATATATTTT
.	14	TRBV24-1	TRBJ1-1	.	CATSDRHIHPEAFF	TGTGCCACCAGTGACCGTCACATCCATCCTGAAGCTTTCTTT
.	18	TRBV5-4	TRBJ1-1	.	CASSPAGTRRVVGTEAFF	TGTGCCAGCAGCCCCGCAGGGACGAGGAGGGTGGTCGGCACTGAAGCTTTCTTT
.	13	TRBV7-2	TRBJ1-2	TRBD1	CASSKGQDYGYTF	TGTGCCAGCAGCAAAGGACAGGACTATGGCTACACCTTC
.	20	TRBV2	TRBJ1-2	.	CASSEYVTALGTRRNYGYTF	TGTGCCAGCAGTGAATACGTAACCGCCCTCGGGACACGTCGTAACTATGGCTACACCTTC
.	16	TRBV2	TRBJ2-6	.	CASSEGLYSGANVLTF	TGTGCCAGCAGTGAAGGACTCTACTCTGGGGCCAACGTCCTGACTTTC
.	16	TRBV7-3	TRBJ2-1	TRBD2	CASSLTVGGPGHEQFF	TGTGCCAGCAGCTTAACGGTGGGAGGGCCTGGGCATGAGCAGTTCTTC
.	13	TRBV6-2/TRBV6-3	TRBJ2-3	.	CASSINRGDTQYF	TGTGCCAGCAGCATAAACCGGGGAGATACGCAGTATTTT
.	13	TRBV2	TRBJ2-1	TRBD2	CASKREGLGEQFF	TGTGCCAGCAAGCGGGAGGGCCTGGGTGAGCAGTTCTTC
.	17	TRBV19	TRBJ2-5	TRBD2	CASRQTQTTSAPGAQYF	TGTGCCAGTAGGCAAACTCAAACAACTAGCGCCCCGGGGGCCCAGTACTTC
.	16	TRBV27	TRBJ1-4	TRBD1	CASSTRTGGLGEKLFF	TGTGCCAGCAGTACACGGACAGGGGGTTTGGGTGAAAAACTGTTTTTT
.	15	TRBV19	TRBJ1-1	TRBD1	CASNNRQGRDTEAFF	TGTGCCAGTAACAATCGACAGGGGAGGGACACTGAAGCTTTCTTT
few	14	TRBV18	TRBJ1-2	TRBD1	CASSQGQGDYGYTF	TGTGCCAGCTCACAAGGACAGGGGGACTATGGCTACACCTTC
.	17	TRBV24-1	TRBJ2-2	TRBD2	CATSDPTSGSNTGELFF	TGTGCCACCAGTGACCCTACTAGCGGGAGTAACACCGGGGAGCTGTTTTTT
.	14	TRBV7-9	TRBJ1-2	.	CASSSLRQFYGYTF	TGTGCCAGCAGCTCCCTAAGACAGTTCTATGGCTACACCTTC
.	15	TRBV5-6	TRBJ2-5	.	CASSLGSGMTETQYF	TGTGCCAGCAGCTTGGGTTCAGGCATGACAGAGACCCAGTACTTC
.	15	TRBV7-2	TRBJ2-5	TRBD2	CASSFGLAGYETQYF	TGTGCCAGCAGCTTTGGACTAGCGGGATACGAGACCCAGTACTTC
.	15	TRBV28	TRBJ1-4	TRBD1	CASSSTGVGAEKLFF	TGTGCCAGCAGTTCAACAGGGGTAGGGGCTGAAAAACTGTTTTTT
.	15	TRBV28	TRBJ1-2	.	CASTLLLGGDYGYTF	TGTGCCAGCACCCTTCTCCTCGGCGGGGACTATGGCTACACCTTC
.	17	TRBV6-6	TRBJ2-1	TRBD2	CASSPTPGTSVYNEQFF	TGTGCCAGCAGTCCAACACCCGGGACTAGCGTCTACAATGAGCAGTTCTTC
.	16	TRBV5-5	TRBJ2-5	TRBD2	CASSYSGLGLGETQYF	TGTGCCAGCAGCTACTCAGGACTAGGCCTGGGCGAGACCCAGTACTTC
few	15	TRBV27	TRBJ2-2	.	CASSPRIVNTGELFF	TGTGCCAGCAGTCCCCGTATTGTGAACACCGGGGAGCTGTTTTTT
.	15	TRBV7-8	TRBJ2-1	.	CASSERILSYNEQFF	TGTGCCAGCAGCGAGAGAATACTCTCCTACAATGAGCAGTTCTTC
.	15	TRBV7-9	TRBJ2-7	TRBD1	CASSMLGQGVSEQYF	TGTGCCAGCAGCATGCTAGGACAGGGGGTGAGCGAGCAGTACTTC
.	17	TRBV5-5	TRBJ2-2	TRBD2	CASSFPPGGRATGELFF	TGTGCCAGCAGCTTCCCCCCCGGCGGGAGGGCCACCGGGGAGCTGTTTTTT
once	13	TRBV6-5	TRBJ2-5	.	CASSPSGSKTQYF	TGTGCCAGCAGTCCCAGCGGGTCCAAGACCCAGTACTTC
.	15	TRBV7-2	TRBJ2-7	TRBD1	CASSKGQGGIRAQYF	TGTGCCAGCAGCAAGGGACAGGGGGGGATACGGGCGCAGTACTTC
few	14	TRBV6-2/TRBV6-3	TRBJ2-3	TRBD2	CASSRAGETDTQYF	TGTGCCAGCAGTCGAGCGGGAGAGACAGATACGCAGTATTTT
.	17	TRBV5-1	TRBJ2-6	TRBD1	CASSFRDSYIGANVLTF	TGCGCCAGCAGCTTCCGGGACAGCTATATTGGGGCCAACGTCCTGACTTTC
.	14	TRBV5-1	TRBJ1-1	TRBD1	CASSLWTGNTEAFF	TGCGCCAGCAGCTTATGGACAGGGAACACTGAAGCTTTCTTT
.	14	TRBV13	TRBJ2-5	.	CASSFTGKQETQYF	TGTGCCAGCAGCTTCACAGGAAAACAAGAGACCCAGTACTTC
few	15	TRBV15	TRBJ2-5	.	CATSRAPLRGETQYF	TGTGCCACCAGCCGAGCCCCCTTAAGAGGGGAGACCCAGTACTTC
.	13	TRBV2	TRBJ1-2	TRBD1	CASRGQGGYGYTF	TGTGCCAGCCGAGGACAGGGGGGCTATGGCTACACCTTC
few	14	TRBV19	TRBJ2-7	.	CASSIGGRNYEQYF	TGTGCCAGTAGTATAGGCGGCAGAAACTACGAGCAGTACTTC
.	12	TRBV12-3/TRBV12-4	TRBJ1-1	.	CASSFGEGTTFF	.
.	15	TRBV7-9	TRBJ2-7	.	CASSPRPGSTYEQYF	TGTGCCAGCAGCCCGCGTCCAGGATCAACCTACGAGCAGTACTTC
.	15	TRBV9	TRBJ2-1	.	CASSRTRAGYNEQFF	TGTGCCAGCAGCCGAACCAGGGCGGGGTACAATGAGCAGTTCTTC
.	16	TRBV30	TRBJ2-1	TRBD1	CAWSPAGTGGTDEQFF	TGTGCCTGGTCTCCTGCCGGGACAGGGGGGACGGATGAGCAGTTCTTC
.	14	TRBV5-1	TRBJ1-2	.	CASSVGQNNYGYTF	TGCGCCAGCAGCGTAGGACAGAATAACTATGGCTACACCTTC
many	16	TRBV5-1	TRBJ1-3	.	CASSLAGRGNGNTIYF	TGCGCCAGCAGCTTGGCCGGACGGGGTAATGGAAACACCATATATTTT